The entry below gives a single TCR beta chain sequence along with its context. This record comes from a study of shared clonotypes between healthy human individuals. Study details: The plates for each donor numbered three CD4 naive, three CD4 memory, two CD8 naive and one CD8 memory.

The data were produced by immunoSEQ multiplex PCR, yet TCRdb's version contains in-frame clones alone and is incomplete. Here the sample spans fewer than 850,000 clones, 90% being singletons. Combining CD45RO+ cells with CCR7-negative CD45RA+ TemRA cells gave CD8 memory. The receptor was derived from a man aged 18 to 35 in good health. Some clones in this sample may be carry-over from other donors' samples. Sequenced: memory CD8+ T cells from PBMCs. Stated subset: CD45RO+ cells pooled with CCR7-negative TemRA cells.

The CDR3 coding sequence is TGTGCCAGCAGCTTATACCCGACTAGCGAAGGCGAGCAGTACTTC. Translation gives CASSLYPTSEGEQYF. The chain combines TRBV7-8 with TRBJ2-7; 8 bases line up with TRBD2. CDR1 is SGHVS, CDR2 FQNEAQ, per germline. CDR3 length: 15 residues. Losses at the gene ends were 2 bases for V and 6 bases for J; bases not matched to a gene: 9. The variable domain in full, with the rest retrieved from reference TRBV7-8 and TRBJ2-7, is GAGVSQSPRYKVAKRGQDVALRCDPISGHVSLFWYQQALGQGPEFLTYFQNEAQLDKSGLPSDRFFAERPEGSVSTLKIQRTQQEDSAVYLCASSLYPTSEGEQYFGPGTRLTVT.